Below, one TCR beta chain is given with its context. Its matching antigen is unknown. At sampling all donors were nominally healthy, likely with unrecorded immune exposures. 13 Jbeta primers and 60 Vbeta primers were used for the PCR. Using immunoSEQ multiplex PCR, the repertoire was profiled, and TCRdb retains in-frame clones only, with some absent. The data hold 100,000 to 150,000 clones, with 74% observed a single time. This sample stems from a study of cytomegalovirus exposure and HLA in healthy donors. Study-wide findings and caveats: One variant, a missense change in DCLRE1C, was linked in a later analysis to TCR beta V- and J-gene trimming.

Sequencing used PBMCs. The sequence was collected from a middle-aged man in good health and CMV-seropositive.

The CDR3 DNA sequence: TGTGCCAGCAGCGTAGCTGGGACAGGTAATCAGCCCCAGCATTTT. As protein: CASSVAGTGNQPQHF. The V call is TRBV9, the J call TRBJ1-5, with 8 bases identical to TRBD1. Unmatched junction bases numbered 3, after V lost 0 bases and J lost 4 bases. Germline loops: CDR1 SGDLS, CDR2 YYNGEE. CDR3 length equals 15 residues.